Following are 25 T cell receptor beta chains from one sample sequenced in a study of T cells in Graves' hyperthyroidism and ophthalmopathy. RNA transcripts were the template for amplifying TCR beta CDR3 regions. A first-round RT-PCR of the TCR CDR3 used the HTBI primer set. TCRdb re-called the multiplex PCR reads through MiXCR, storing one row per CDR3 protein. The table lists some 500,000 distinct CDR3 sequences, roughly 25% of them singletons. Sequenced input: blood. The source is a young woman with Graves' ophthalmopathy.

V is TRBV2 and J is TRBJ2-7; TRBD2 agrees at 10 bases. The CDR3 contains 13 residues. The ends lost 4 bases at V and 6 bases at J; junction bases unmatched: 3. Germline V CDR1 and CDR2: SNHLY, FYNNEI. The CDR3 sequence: CASSGTSGGEQYF. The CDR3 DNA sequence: TGTGCCAGCAGTGGGACTAGCGGTGGCGAGCAGTACTTC.

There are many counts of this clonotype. CDR3 sequence: CASAYGAGGYTF. CDR3 nucleotide sequence: TGTGCTAGTGCTTACGGGGCCGGTGGCTACACCTTC. The chain is built from TRBV12-5 and TRBJ1-2, with TRBD1 as a possible D gene (5 bases). The CDR3 is 12 amino acids. The V and J ends lost 7 bases and 7 bases respectively, with 13 bases between them. CDR1 LGHNT and CDR2 FRNRAP come from the germline V gene. Full variable domain (missing parts from reference TRBV12-5 and TRBJ1-2): DARVTQTPRHKVTEMGQEVTMRCQPILGHNTVFWYRQTMMQGLELLAYFRNRAPLDDSGMPKDRFSAEMPDATLATLKIQPSEPRDSAVYFCASAYGAGGYTFGSGTRLTVV.

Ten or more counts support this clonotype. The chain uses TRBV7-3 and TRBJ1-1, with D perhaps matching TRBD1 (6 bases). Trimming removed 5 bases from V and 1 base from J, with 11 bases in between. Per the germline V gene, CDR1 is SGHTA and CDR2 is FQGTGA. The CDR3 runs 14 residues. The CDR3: CASSPAGENTEAFF. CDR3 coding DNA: TGTGCCAGCAGCCCCGCAGGGGAGAACACTGAAGCTTTCTTT.

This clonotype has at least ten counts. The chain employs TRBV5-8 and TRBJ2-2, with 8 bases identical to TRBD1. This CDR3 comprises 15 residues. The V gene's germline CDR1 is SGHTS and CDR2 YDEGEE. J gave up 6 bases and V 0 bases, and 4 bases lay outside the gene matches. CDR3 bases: TGTGCCAGCAGCTTGGCAGGGGGCTACGCCGGGGAGCTGTTTTTT. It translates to CASSLAGGYAGELFF.

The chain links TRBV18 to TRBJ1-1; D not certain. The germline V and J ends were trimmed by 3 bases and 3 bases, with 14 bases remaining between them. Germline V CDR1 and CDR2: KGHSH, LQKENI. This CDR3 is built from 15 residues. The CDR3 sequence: CASSPGRRGDTEAFF. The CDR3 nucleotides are TGTGCCAGCTCACCCGGGCGGAGAGGAGACACTGAAGCTTTCTTT.

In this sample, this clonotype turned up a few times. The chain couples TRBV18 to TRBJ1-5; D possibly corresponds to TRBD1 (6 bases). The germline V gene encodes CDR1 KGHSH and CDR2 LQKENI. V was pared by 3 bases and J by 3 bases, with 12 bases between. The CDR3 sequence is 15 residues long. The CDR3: CASSPGDMTNQPQHF. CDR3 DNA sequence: TGTGCCAGCTCACCTGGGGACATGACCAATCAGCCCCAGCATTTT. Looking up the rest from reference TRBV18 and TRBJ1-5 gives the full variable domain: NAGVMQNPRHLVRRRGQEARLRCSPMKGHSHVYWYRQLPEEGLKFMVYLQKENIIDESGMPKERFSAEFPKEGPSILRIQQVVRGDSAAYFCASSPGDMTNQPQHFGDGTRLSIL.

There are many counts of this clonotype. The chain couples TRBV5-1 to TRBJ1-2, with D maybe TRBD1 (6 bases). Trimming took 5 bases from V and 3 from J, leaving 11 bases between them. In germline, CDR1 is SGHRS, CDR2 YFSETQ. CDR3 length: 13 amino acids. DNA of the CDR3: TGCGCCAGCAGACTACAGGGCGACTATGGCTACACCTTC. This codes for CASRLQGDYGYTF.

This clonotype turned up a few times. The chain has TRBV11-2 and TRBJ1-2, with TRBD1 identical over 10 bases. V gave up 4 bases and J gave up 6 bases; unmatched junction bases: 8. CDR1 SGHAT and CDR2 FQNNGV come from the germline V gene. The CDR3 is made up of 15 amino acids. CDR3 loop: CASSSDGTGDDGYTF. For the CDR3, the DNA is TGTGCCAGCAGCTCAGACGGGACAGGGGATGATGGCTACACCTTC.

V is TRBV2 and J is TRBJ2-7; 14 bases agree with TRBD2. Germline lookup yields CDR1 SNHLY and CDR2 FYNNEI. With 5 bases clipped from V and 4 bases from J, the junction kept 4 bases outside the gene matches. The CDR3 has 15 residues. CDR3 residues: CASSIGTSGSYEQYF. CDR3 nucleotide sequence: TGTGCCAGCAGTATCGGGACTAGCGGGAGTTACGAGCAGTACTTC.

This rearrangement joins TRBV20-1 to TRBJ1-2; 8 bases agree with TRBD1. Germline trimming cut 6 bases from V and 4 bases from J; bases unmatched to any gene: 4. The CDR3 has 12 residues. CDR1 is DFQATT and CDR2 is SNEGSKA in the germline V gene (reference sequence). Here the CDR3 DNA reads TGCAGTGCAGGACAGGGTGGCTATGGCTACACCTTC. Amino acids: CSAGQGGYGYTF.

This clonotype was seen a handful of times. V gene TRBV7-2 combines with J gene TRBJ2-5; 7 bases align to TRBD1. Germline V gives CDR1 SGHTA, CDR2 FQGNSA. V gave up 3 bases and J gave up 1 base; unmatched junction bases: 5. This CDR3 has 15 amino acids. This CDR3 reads CASSFGTVLQETQYF. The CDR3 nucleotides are TGTGCCAGCAGCTTCGGGACAGTCCTCCAAGAGACCCAGTACTTC.

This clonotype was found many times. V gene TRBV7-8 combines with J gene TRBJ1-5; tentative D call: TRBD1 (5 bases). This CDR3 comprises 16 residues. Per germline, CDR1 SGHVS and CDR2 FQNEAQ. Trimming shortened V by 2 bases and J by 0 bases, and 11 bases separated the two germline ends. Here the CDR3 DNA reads TGTGCCAGCAGCTTATCTACAGGACGTAGCAATCAGCCCCAGCATTTT. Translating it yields CASSLSTGRSNQPQHF.

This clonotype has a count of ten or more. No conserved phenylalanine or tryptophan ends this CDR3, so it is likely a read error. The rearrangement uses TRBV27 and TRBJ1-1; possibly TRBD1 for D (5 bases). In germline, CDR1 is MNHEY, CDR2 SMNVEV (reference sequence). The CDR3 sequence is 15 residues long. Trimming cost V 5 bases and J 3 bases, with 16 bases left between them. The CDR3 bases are TGTGCCAGCAGTCTCATCCAGGGCTGGGACACTGAAGCTTTCTCT. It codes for CASSLIQGWDTEAFS.

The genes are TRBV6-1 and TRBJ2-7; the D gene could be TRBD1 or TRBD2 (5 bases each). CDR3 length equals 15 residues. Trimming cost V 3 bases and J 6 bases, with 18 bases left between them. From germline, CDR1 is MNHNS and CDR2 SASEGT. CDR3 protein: CASSDIQDTGREQYF. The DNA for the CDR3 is TGTGCCAGCAGTGACATTCAGGACACGGGGCGCGAGCAGTACTTC.

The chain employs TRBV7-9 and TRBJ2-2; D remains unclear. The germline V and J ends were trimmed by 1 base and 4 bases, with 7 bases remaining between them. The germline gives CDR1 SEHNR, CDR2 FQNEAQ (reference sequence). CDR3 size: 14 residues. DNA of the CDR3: TGTGCCAGCAGCTTAGAGGGCACCACCGGGGAGCTGTTTTTT. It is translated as CASSLEGTTGELFF.

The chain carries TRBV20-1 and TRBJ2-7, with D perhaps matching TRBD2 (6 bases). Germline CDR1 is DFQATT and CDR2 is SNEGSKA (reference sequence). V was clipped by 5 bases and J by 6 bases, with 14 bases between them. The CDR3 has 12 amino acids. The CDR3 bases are TGCAGTGCTGGCGGGATGGTTAGCGAGCAGTACTTC. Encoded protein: CSAGGMVSEQYF.

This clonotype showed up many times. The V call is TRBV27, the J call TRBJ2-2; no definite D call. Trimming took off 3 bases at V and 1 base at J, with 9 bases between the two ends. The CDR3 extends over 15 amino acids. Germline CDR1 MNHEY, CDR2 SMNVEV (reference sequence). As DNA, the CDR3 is TGTGCCAGCAGTTTGCCCGGAGAGAACACCGGGGAGCTGTTTTTT. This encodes CASSLPGENTGELFF.

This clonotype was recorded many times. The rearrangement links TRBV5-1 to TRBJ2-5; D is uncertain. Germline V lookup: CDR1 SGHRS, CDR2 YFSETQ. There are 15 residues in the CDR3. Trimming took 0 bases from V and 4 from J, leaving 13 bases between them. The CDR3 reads CASSLGQVRGETQYF. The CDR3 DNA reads TGCGCCAGCAGCTTGGGACAAGTAAGAGGAGAGACCCAGTACTTC. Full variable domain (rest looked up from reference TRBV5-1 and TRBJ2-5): KAGVTQTPRYLIKTRGQQVTLSCSPISGHRSVSWYQQTPGQGLQFLFEYFSETQRNKGNFPGRFSGRQFSNSRSEMNVSTLELGDSALYLCASSLGQVRGETQYFGPGTRLLVL.

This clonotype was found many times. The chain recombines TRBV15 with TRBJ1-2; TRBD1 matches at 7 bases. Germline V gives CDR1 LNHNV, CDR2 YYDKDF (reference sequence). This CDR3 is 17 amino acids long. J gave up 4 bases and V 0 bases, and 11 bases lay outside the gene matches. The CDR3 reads CATSRDRRQGILYGYTF. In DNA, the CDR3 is TGTGCCACCAGCAGAGATCGGCGACAGGGCATTCTCTATGGCTACACCTTC.

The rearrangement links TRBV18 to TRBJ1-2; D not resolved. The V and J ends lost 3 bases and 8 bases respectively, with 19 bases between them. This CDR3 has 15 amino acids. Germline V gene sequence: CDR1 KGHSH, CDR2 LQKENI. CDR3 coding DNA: TGTGCCAGCTCACCGGTGAGTGGAGGGCCTCCCGGCTACACCTTC. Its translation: CASSPVSGGPPGYTF.

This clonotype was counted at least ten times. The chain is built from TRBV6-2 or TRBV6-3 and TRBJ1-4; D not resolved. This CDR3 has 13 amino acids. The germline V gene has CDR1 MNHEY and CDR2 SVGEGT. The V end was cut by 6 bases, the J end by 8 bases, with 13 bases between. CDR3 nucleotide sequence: TGTGCCAGCAGGACCTCCACGCTGGAAAAACTGTTTTTT. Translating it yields CASRTSTLEKLFF.

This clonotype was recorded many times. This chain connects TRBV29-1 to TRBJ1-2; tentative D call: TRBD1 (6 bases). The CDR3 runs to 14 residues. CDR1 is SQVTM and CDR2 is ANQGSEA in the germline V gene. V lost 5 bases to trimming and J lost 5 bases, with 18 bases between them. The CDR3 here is CSVLPDDRMYGYTF. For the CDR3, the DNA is TGCAGCGTTCTGCCCGATGACAGGATGTATGGCTACACCTTC.

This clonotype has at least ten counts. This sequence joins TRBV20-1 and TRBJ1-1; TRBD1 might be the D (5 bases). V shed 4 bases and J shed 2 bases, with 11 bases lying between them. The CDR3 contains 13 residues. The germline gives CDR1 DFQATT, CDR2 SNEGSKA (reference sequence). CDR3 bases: TGCAGTGCTACAGACAGCCTCAACACTGAAGCTTTCTTT. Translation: CSATDSLNTEAFF.

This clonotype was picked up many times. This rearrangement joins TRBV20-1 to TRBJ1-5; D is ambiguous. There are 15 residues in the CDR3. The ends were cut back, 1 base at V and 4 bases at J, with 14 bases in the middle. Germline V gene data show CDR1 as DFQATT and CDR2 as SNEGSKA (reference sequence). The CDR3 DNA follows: TGCAGTGCTAGAGTAGCCTTAGGACCGAATCAGCCCCAGCATTTT. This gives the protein CSARVALGPNQPQHF.

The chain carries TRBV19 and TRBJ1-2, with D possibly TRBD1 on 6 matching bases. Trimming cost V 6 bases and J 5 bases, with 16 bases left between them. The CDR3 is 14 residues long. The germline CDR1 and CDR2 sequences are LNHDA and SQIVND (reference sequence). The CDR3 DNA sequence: TGTGCCAGTAGGTATCCAGGGGTTTCATATGGCTACACCTTC. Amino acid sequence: CASRYPGVSYGYTF.